This T cell receptor (beta chain) appears in the sequencing data of a study of T-cell memory formation after mild COVID-19. Overall study: TCR clusters mostly belonged to single donors. Study-wide points: In second-wave clones peaking day 37, SARS-CoV-2 specificity remained unconfirmed.

This clonotype showed up just a few times. What it binds is not known. Germline V lookup: CDR1 GTSNPN, CDR2 SVGIG (reference sequence). The CDR3 is 13 amino acids. The V end lost 5 bases, the J end lost 2 bases, and 12 bases lay between the germline ends. One entry per CDR3 protein, called by TCRdb with MiXCR from the 5' RACE reads. The sample holds 300,000 to 400,000 distinct CDR3 sequences, around 15% seen once. The J gene is TRBJ1-1, the V gene TRBV30; D might be TRBD1 (5 bases). Sequences were obtained from PBMCs or a T cell subset sorted from them (not recorded which). This receptor was obtained from a man in his late teens or twenties who had mild COVID-19 (a few samples of this study predate the infection). Cell type and time point are not known. DNA for the CDR3: TGTGCCTGGGGGGCATCCCGAAACACTGAAGCTTTCTTT. Amino acids: CAWGASRNTEAFF.